Each of the 7 T cell receptor beta chains below was sequenced from the same sample in a study of blood T cell repertoires in COVID-19. Profiling relied on immunoSEQ multiplex PCR, and the TCRdb table lists in-frame clones only, not all of them. The data contain about 130,000 clones, around nine tenths of them singletons. Source material: PBMCs or T cells enriched from blood (not recorded which). The receptors here all came from a woman between 50 and 59 years old who had recovered from COVID-19.

The gene calls are TRBV11-3 and TRBJ2-3; D is unresolved. CDR1 SGHNT and CDR2 YENEEA come from the germline V gene. Deletions cut 2 bases from V and 0 bases from J, with 9 bases between. The CDR3 has 15 residues. For the CDR3, the DNA is TGTGCCAGCAGCTTAATGTTGACTAGCACAGATACGCAGTATTTT. This encodes CASSLMLTSTDTQYF.

The chain joins TRBV23-1 to TRBJ1-4; TRBD1 aligns across 7 bases. TRBV23-1 belongs to the ORF category, with a function that is uncertain. J gave up 5 bases and V 5 bases, and 5 bases lay outside the gene matches. This CDR3 region has 14 residues. CDR3 region: CASSGDRGNEKLFF. The CDR3 DNA reads TGCGCCAGCAGTGGGGACAGAGGGAATGAAAAACTGTTTTTT.

This clone was detected only a few times. This chain links TRBV6-5 with TRBJ1-2; the match to TRBD1 covers 10 bases. This CDR3 comprises 16 residues. Germline loops: CDR1 MNHEY, CDR2 SVGAGI. V lost 0 bases, J lost 4 bases, and 5 bases stayed unmatched. The CDR3 here is CASSYSAGQGSYGYTF. The CDR3 DNA follows: TGTGCCAGCAGTTACTCTGCGGGACAGGGGTCCTATGGCTACACCTTC.

This chain joins TRBV9 and TRBJ2-3; D unresolved. The V end was cut by 0 bases, the J end by 5 bases, with 10 bases between. CDR3 length equals 14 residues. The germline CDR1 and CDR2 sequences are SGDLS and YYNGEE. The CDR3 nucleotides are TGTGCCAGCAGCGTAGTTGGTAGCCAAGATACGCAGTATTTT. It encodes CASSVVGSQDTQYF.

The chain employs TRBV6-1 and TRBJ2-3, with 9 bases that match TRBD2. CDR3 size: 17 residues. The germline V gene has CDR1 MNHNS and CDR2 SASEGT. Trimming took 1 base from V and 0 from J; bases not matched to a gene: 5. The CDR3 region is CASSEVWLAGSTDTQYF. As DNA, the CDR3 is TGTGCCAGCAGTGAAGTATGGCTAGCGGGGAGCACAGATACGCAGTATTTT.

This clone was counted only a few times. The chain is built from TRBV3-1 (or the pseudogene TRBV3-2) and TRBJ1-1; 7 bases match TRBD1. Germline V gives CDR1 LGHDT, CDR2 YNNKEL (reference sequence). CDR3 length: 13 residues. V shed 1 base and J 5 bases; nucleotides not matched to a gene: 1. CDR3 bases: TGTGCCAGCAGCCAAGGCAGGGGGACTGAAGCTTTCTTT. Its translation: CASSQGRGTEAFF.

The chain is built from TRBV3-1 (or the pseudogene TRBV3-2) and TRBJ1-5; D is perhaps TRBD1 (6 bases). The CDR3 is made up of 12 amino acids. Germline CDR1 and CDR2: LGHDT and YNNKEL (reference sequence). V gave up 8 bases and J gave up 8 bases, with 13 bases separating them. CDR3 DNA sequence: TGTGCCAGCGGCAGGGGACGGGAGCCCCAGCATTTT. Translation: CASGRGREPQHF.